These 31 T cell receptor beta chains were sequenced from one sample in a study of T cells after yellow fever vaccination. TCRdb itself ran the 5' RACE reads through MiXCR, one entry per CDR3 protein. This sample yields 500,000 to 650,000 distinct CDR3 sequences, of which about a sixth are seen a single time; roughly 17% belongs to the top ten. Here the sequenced sample was PBMCs, taken about 5 days after the first yellow fever vaccination. The receptors originated from a man younger than 35 who received the YFV17D yellow fever vaccine.

This clonotype showed up just a few times. V and J are TRBV29-1 and TRBJ1-1; TRBD1 is a possible D gene (6 bases). Trimming cost V 6 bases and J 3 bases, with 14 bases left between them. The germline CDR1 and CDR2 sequences are SQVTM and ANQGSEA. The CDR3 covers 13 residues. The CDR3 protein is CSVWAGADTEAFF. In DNA, the CDR3 is TGCAGCGTCTGGGCAGGGGCGGACACTGAAGCTTTCTTT.

The chain is built from TRBV20-1 and TRBJ2-5; D perhaps matches TRBD1 (5 bases). Deletions cut 0 bases from V and 3 bases from J, with 11 bases between. In germline, CDR1 is DFQATT, CDR2 SNEGSKA (reference sequence). The CDR3 runs to 14 residues. CDR3 DNA sequence: TGCAGTGCTAGAGATCGGATCAGGGAAGAGACCCAGTACTTC. Its protein product is CSARDRIREETQYF.

J is TRBJ2-1 and V is TRBV12-3 or TRBV12-4; weak D call: TRBD2 (6 bases). This CDR3 is built from 12 residues. The ends were cut back, 8 bases at V and 12 bases at J, with 17 bases in the middle. The CDR3: CASGRLVGGQFF. The DNA for the CDR3 is TGTGCCAGCGGGCGACTAGTTGGAGGGCAGTTCTTC.

The chain links TRBV7-9 to TRBJ1-3; D is undetermined. CDR1 is SEHNR and CDR2 is FQNEAQ in the germline V gene (reference sequence). This CDR3 is 16 amino acids long. V lost 3 bases to trimming and J lost 8 bases, with 20 bases between them. The CDR3 DNA reads TGTGCCAGCAGCTTTGGTCTACAGAGTCCCGGGCACACCATATATTTT. Its translation: CASSFGLQSPGHTIYF.

This chain links TRBV5-6 with TRBJ1-2, with 9 bases identical to TRBD1. This CDR3 region has 17 residues. Germline assignment: CDR1 SGHDT and CDR2 YYEEEE. V was clipped by 4 bases and J by 2 bases; unmatched bases: 12. Here the CDR3 DNA reads TGTGCCAGCAGCCGCCCGATCCTGACAGGGGGAAACTATGGCTACACCTTC. Its protein product is CASSRPILTGGNYGYTF.

This chain uses TRBV30 with TRBJ2-7, with 9 bases that match TRBD1. There are 14 residues in the CDR3. Germline CDR1 and CDR2: GTSNPN and SVGIG (reference sequence). The V gene end was trimmed by 4 bases and the J gene end by 3 bases; junction bases not matched to a gene: 7. As DNA, the CDR3 is TGTGCCTGGAATAGACGGGACAGGGACTACGAGCAGTACTTC. It specifies CAWNRRDRDYEQYF.

The rearrangement joins TRBV4-2 to TRBJ2-1; no definite D call. The CDR3 loop spans 15 amino acids. Germline loops: CDR1 LGHNA, CDR2 YNFKEQ. Trimming cost V 0 bases and J 7 bases, with 13 bases left between them. CDR3 nucleotide sequence: TGTGCCAGCAGCCAAGAAGAAGGGTTGGGGAATGAGCAGTTCTTC. Its protein product is CASSQEEGLGNEQFF.

This clonotype was seen only a few times. V and J are TRBV7-8 and TRBJ1-1; D is undetermined. Germline CDR1 and CDR2: SGHVS and FQNEAQ. The CDR3 is made up of 15 amino acids. The germline V and J ends were trimmed by 3 bases and 3 bases, with 14 bases remaining between them. The CDR3 DNA follows: TGTGCCAGCAGCTTTTTCGGGTGGGCGGACACTGAAGCTTTCTTT. It yields the protein CASSFFGWADTEAFF.

This clonotype was found once. One end of the junction varies from germline; a read error may be responsible. This chain joins TRBV3-1 and TRBJ2-3; 8 bases line up with TRBD2. Germline CDR1 and CDR2: LGHDT and YNNKEL (reference sequence). CDR3 length equals 16 residues. CDR3 amino acids: CASSQEWRGDTHTQYF. CDR3 nucleotides: TGTGCCAGCAGCCAAGAGTGGCGGGGGGACACACATACGCAGTATTTT.

This clonotype occurred a few times. The genes are TRBV6-5 and TRBJ2-3; 7 bases fit TRBD2. V was clipped by 2 bases and J by 0 bases; unmatched bases: 5. CDR3 length equals 16 residues. Germline V gene data show CDR1 as MNHEY and CDR2 as SVGAGI. The CDR3 region is CASSYGAGVSTDTQYF. CDR3 DNA: TGTGCCAGCAGTTACGGGGCGGGGGTAAGCACAGATACGCAGTATTTT.

The chain carries TRBV12-3 or TRBV12-4 and TRBJ2-7; D is unclear. The V gene lost 4 bases and the J gene lost 3 bases, with 7 bases spanning the gap. CDR3 length: 12 residues. CDR3: CASSSGVYEQYV. CDR3 DNA sequence: TGTGCCAGCAGTTCAGGAGTCTACGAGCAGTACGTC.

This clonotype was counted only a few times. The J gene is TRBJ2-7, the V gene TRBV5-1; TRBD1 matches at 7 bases. The V gene's germline CDR1 is SGHRS and CDR2 YFSETQ. This CDR3 has 16 residues. Losses at the gene ends were 1 base for V and 0 bases for J; bases not matched to a gene: 7. The CDR3 is CASSLSPRGSSYEQYV. CDR3 bases: TGCGCCAGCAGCTTGTCCCCCAGGGGGAGCTCCTACGAGCAGTACGTC.

The J gene is TRBJ1-2, the V gene TRBV5-1; the match to TRBD1 covers 8 bases. This CDR3 contains 15 residues. Germline CDR1 is SGHRS and CDR2 is YFSETQ. The V and J ends lost 0 bases and 7 bases, in that order; junction bases with no gene match: 8. The CDR3 sequence is CASSLAGQGASGYTF. For the CDR3, the DNA is TGCGCCAGCAGCTTGGCCGGTCAGGGGGCAAGTGGCTACACCTTC.

With respect to this clonotype: A read error may account for a junction end that differs from germline. This rearrangement joins TRBV4-2 to TRBJ1-2; the D is unclear. Germline CDR1 is LGHNA and CDR2 is YNFKEQ. The CDR3 has 13 residues. CDR3 region: CARSPRRVYGYTF. For the CDR3, the DNA is TGTGCCAGGAGCCCTAGGAGGGTCTATGGCTACACCTTC.

V usage is TRBV12-3 or TRBV12-4 and J usage is TRBJ1-2; D is unresolved. CDR3 size: 14 residues. V lost 5 bases to trimming and J lost 3 bases, with 13 bases between them. The CDR3 here is CASSTLGSYYGYTF. CDR3 nucleotides: TGTGCCAGCAGTACCTTAGGCAGCTACTATGGCTACACCTTC.

The rearrangement joins TRBV7-2 to TRBJ2-3; 7 nucleotides match TRBD1. V was pared by 4 bases and J by 5 bases, with 6 bases of the junction left unmatched. CDR3 length: 14 amino acids. CDR1 is SGHTA and CDR2 is FQGNSA in the germline V gene. CDR3 sequence: CASSSNRGEDTQYF. Written as DNA, the CDR3 is TGTGCCAGCAGCTCAAACAGGGGCGAAGATACGCAGTATTTT.

The chain carries TRBV20-1 and TRBJ1-3; D is undetermined. The CDR3 spans 13 residues. From germline, CDR1 is DFQATT and CDR2 SNEGSKA (reference sequence). Trimming took off 7 bases at V and 4 bases at J, with 14 bases between the two ends. The CDR3 sequence is CSVPRTQGNTIYF. The DNA of the CDR3 is TGCAGTGTCCCTCGGACGCAAGGAAACACCATATATTTT.

V is TRBV7-9 and J is TRBJ1-5, with a possible D match to TRBD1 (5 bases). Germline V gives CDR1 SEHNR, CDR2 FQNEAQ (reference sequence). The CDR3 spans 12 residues. V lost 5 bases, J lost 5 bases, and 7 bases lay in between. The CDR3 spells CASSPGDQPQHF. DNA of the CDR3: TGTGCCAGCAGCCCGGGGGATCAGCCCCAGCATTTT.

V gene TRBV4-3 combines with J gene TRBJ2-2, with TRBD2 matching over 7 bases. V dropped 0 bases and J dropped 1; count of bases not matched to a gene: 2. The CDR3 has 16 residues. Germline CDR1 and CDR2: LGHNA and YSLEER. The CDR3 is CASSQEGGGNTGELFF. The CDR3 coding sequence is TGCGCCAGCAGCCAAGAGGGCGGGGGGAACACCGGGGAGCTGTTTTTT.

The chain couples TRBV25-1 to TRBJ2-2; D gene ambiguous. CDR1 and CDR2 from the germline V gene are MGHDK and SYGVNS. The CDR3 extends over 12 amino acids. Trimming cost V 2 bases and J 6 bases, with 4 bases left between them. The CDR3: CASSEGAGELFF. CDR3 DNA sequence: TGTGCCAGCAGTGAAGGGGCCGGGGAGCTGTTTTTT. The full variable domain, with the rest looked up from reference TRBV25-1 and TRBJ2-2, is EADIYQTPRYLVIGTGKKITLECSQTMGHDKMYWYQQDPGMELHLIHYSYGVNSTEKGDLSSESTVSRIRTEHFPLTLESARPSHTSQYLCASSEGAGELFFGEGSRLTVL.

The table lists this clonotype with many counts. The genes are TRBV7-2 and TRBJ2-7; D might be TRBD2 (6 bases). The V end was cut by 1 base, the J end by 0 bases, with 10 bases between. The CDR3 is 15 amino acids. The germline V gene encodes CDR1 SGHTA and CDR2 FQGNSA. CDR3 bases: TGTGCCAGCAGCTTAGGGCGGGGTCCCTCCTACGAGCAGTACTTC. This encodes CASSLGRGPSYEQYF.

V usage is TRBV20-1 and J usage is TRBJ1-1; tentative D call: TRBD1 (6 bases). The CDR3 has 15 amino acids. Germline CDR1 is DFQATT and CDR2 is SNEGSKA (reference sequence). Between the trimmed V and J ends, which lost 0 bases and 2 bases, there was a span of 13 bases. The CDR3 DNA is TGCAGTGCTAGAGATCGGGGGGCAGCTAACACTGAAGCTTTCTTT. This translates into CSARDRGAANTEAFF.

This clonotype was detected ten times or more. This chain links TRBV5-1 with TRBJ1-1; D gene ambiguous. Germline lookup yields CDR1 SGHRS and CDR2 YFSETQ. CDR3 length: 13 amino acids. V shed 0 bases and J shed 5 bases, with 8 bases lying between them. The CDR3 reads CASSLAVRTEAFF. CDR3 sequence (DNA): TGCGCCAGCAGCTTGGCGGTGCGGACTGAAGCTTTCTTT.

The table lists this clonotype with a few counts. In DNA form, the CDR3 reads TGTGCCAGTAGTATACAGGGAGTAAATGAGCAGTTCTTC. It is translated as CASSIQGVNEQFF. This rearrangement joins TRBV19 to TRBJ2-1, with D perhaps TRBD1 or TRBD2 (5 bases each). V gave up 2 bases and J gave up 7 bases, with 9 bases separating them. Germline CDR1 reads LNHDA; CDR2 reads SQIVND (reference sequence). The CDR3 has 13 residues. The full variable domain, its missing parts supplied by reference TRBV19 and TRBJ2-1, is DGGITQSPKYLFRKEGQNVTLSCEQNLNHDAMYWYRQDPGQGLRLIYYSQIVNDFQKGDIAEGYSVSREKKESFPLTVTSAQKNPTAFYLCASSIQGVNEQFFGPGTRLTVL.

This clonotype rates as medium-sized. The rearrangement links TRBV5-1 to TRBJ2-2, with D perhaps given as TRBD1 or TRBD2 (5 bases each). Germline CDR1 is SGHRS and CDR2 is YFSETQ. The CDR3 has 17 amino acids. V was shortened by 3 bases and J by 0 bases, with 15 bases between the two germline ends. As DNA, the CDR3 is TGCGCCAGCAGCTCGAACGGGGCTAACGCGAACACCGGGGAGCTGTTTTTT. This codes for CASSSNGANANTGELFF.

This clonotype has a count of ten or more. V is TRBV6-8 and J is TRBJ1-1; 8 nucleotides agree with TRBD1. This CDR3 contains 16 residues. Germline values: CDR1 MNHGY, CDR2 SAAAGT. V lost 2 bases, J lost 4 bases, and 9 bases stayed unmatched. This chain's CDR3 is CASSYDRSGGGTEAFF. Written as DNA, the CDR3 is TGTGCCAGCAGTTACGATCGCTCAGGGGGCGGCACTGAAGCTTTCTTT.

V is TRBV20-1 and J is TRBJ2-1; D is perhaps TRBD2 (5 bases). Germline V lookup: CDR1 DFQATT, CDR2 SNEGSKA (reference sequence). This CDR3 comprises 11 residues. Trimming took 4 bases from V and 8 from J, leaving 9 bases between them. CDR3 DNA sequence: TGCAGTGCTACGGACTTTTATGAGCAGTTCTTC. This gives the protein CSATDFYEQFF.

The J gene is TRBJ1-2, the V gene TRBV7-3; perhaps TRBD1 as D (5 bases). Germline V CDR1 and CDR2: SGHTA, FQGTGA. V was shortened by 3 bases and J by 7 bases, with 21 bases between the two germline ends. CDR3 length: 16 amino acids. CDR3 region: CASSFVRRRRGCGYTF. In DNA form, the CDR3 reads TGTGCCAGCAGCTTCGTTCGACGCAGGAGGGGCTGTGGCTACACCTTC.

The chain employs TRBV3-1 and TRBJ2-7; no reliable D call. V lost 5 bases, J lost 0 bases, and 5 bases lay in between. Per the germline V gene, CDR1 is LGHDT and CDR2 is YNNKEL (reference sequence). This CDR3 has 12 amino acids. The DNA of the CDR3 is TGTGCCAGCAGCGGGAACTCCTACGAGCAGTACTTC. Translated, it gives CASSGNSYEQYF.

This chain uses TRBV21-1 with TRBJ2-7; the table assigns TRBD2, which was not confirmed against the DNA. TRBV21-1 is flagged as a pseudogene. The CDR3 runs to 14 residues. CDR3 in amino acids: CASRGGESFYEQYF. CDR3 sequence (DNA): TGTGCCAGCCGGGGGGGGGAGTCGTTCTACGAGCAGTACTTC.

Comments on this clonotype: Relative to the germline gene, one junction end is altered; a read error may explain this. V and J are TRBV2 and TRBJ2-5; 8 positions agree with TRBD2. The CDR3 loop spans 12 amino acids. Germline CDR1 reads SNHLY; CDR2 reads FYNNEI. The CDR3 sequence is CASSEAVGTRCF. CDR3 DNA sequence: TGTGCCAGCAGTGAAGCCGTGGGGACTAGGTGCTTC.